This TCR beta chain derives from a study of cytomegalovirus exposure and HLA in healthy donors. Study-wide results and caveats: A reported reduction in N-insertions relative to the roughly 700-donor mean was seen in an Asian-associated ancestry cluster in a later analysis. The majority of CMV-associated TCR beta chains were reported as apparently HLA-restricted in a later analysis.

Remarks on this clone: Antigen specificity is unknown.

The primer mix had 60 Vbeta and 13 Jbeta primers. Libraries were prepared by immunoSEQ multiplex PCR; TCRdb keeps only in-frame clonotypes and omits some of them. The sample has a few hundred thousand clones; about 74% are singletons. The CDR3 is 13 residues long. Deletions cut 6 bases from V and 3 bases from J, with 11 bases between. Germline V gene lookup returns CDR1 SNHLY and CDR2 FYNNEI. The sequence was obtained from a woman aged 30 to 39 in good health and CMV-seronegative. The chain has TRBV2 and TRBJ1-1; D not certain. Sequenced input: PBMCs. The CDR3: CASSKRWHTEAFF. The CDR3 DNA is TGTGCCAGCAGCAAGAGGTGGCACACTGAAGCTTTCTTT.